These T cell receptor beta chains were read from a single sample in a study of blood T cell repertoires in COVID-19. The data were produced by immunoSEQ multiplex PCR, yet TCRdb's version contains in-frame clones alone and is incomplete. The sample lists roughly 200,000 clones, 75% to 90% occurring once. The sequenced sample was peripheral blood. Receptors originate from a woman at least 80 years old with COVID-19, enrolled during active disease. CDR3s include the opening cysteine and the closing phenylalanine or tryptophan. The D gene is left open where the match is weak. Size tells how often a clone was seen (once, few, many) or the class of an expanded clone, and some rows leave it out.

d_gene	abundance	v_gene	j_gene	CDR3aa	CDR3nt
-	once	TRBV30	TRBJ1-1	CAWRTGRTAKAFF	TGTGCCTGGAGGACCGGGAGAACAGCGAAAGCTTTCTTT
TRBD1	-	TRBV29-1	TRBJ1-5	CSVGDREAQPQHF	TGCAGCGTTGGGGACAGGGAAGCTCAGCCCCAGCATTTT
TRBD1	once	TRBV11-2	TRBJ2-3	CASSSGDRGTQYF	TGTGCCAGCAGCAGCGGGGACAGGGGAACGCAGTATTTT
-	-	TRBV10-2	TRBJ1-2	CASRDRANYGYTF	TGCGCCAGCAGGGACAGAGCTAACTATGGCTACACCTTC
TRBD2	-	TRBV9	TRBJ2-3	CASSPDPYVLAGSTDTQYF	TGTGCCAGCAGCCCAGACCCCTACGTGCTAGCGGGGTCTACAGATACGCAGTATTTT
-	once	TRBV6-6	TRBJ2-1	CASSPIRDTYNEQFF	TGTGCCAGCAGTCCGATCCGGGACACCTACAATGAGCAGTTCTTC
-	-	TRBV18	TRBJ1-5	CASSPGAEVNQPQHF	TGTGCCAGCTCACCAGGTGCAGAGGTTAATCAGCCCCAGCATTTT
TRBD1	-	TRBV6-6	TRBJ2-3	CASSQQGTDTQYF	TGTGCCAGCAGTCAACAGGGGACAGATACGCAGTATTTT
-	-	TRBV29-1	TRBJ1-2	CSVEWSGSYGYTF	TGCAGCGTTGAATGGTCAGGAAGCTATGGCTACACCTTC
TRBD2	-	TRBV7-3	TRBJ2-3	CASSLGGRRTDTQYF	TGTGCCAGCAGCTTAGGCGGGAGACGGACAGATACGCAGTATTTT
TRBD2	-	TRBV5-4	TRBJ2-3	CASSWTSGSGADTQYF	TGTGCCAGCAGCTGGACTAGCGGGAGTGGAGCAGATACGCAGTATTTT
TRBD1	-	TRBV28	TRBJ1-5	CASRLPEQGAYSNQPQHF	TGTGCCAGCAGGCTCCCAGAGCAGGGGGCCTATAGCAATCAGCCCCAGCATTTT
TRBD1	few	TRBV5-1	TRBJ1-1	CASSRDRGQAFF	TGCGCCAGCAGCCGGGACAGGGGGCAAGCTTTCTTT
-	-	TRBV28	TRBJ1-1	CASSLGGGRVDTEAFF	TGTGCCAGCAGTTTGGGGGGAGGCAGGGTGGACACTGAAGCTTTCTTT
-	-	TRBV5-5	TRBJ1-1	CASSLAPRGRNTEAFF	TGTGCCAGCAGCTTGGCCCCGCGGGGGAGAAACACTGAAGCTTTCTTT
TRBD1	-	TRBV27	TRBJ1-2	CASSRLQGHYGYTF	TGTGCCAGCAGTCGACTACAGGGGCACTATGGCTACACCTTC
-	few	TRBV2	TRBJ2-2	CASREAYEGELFF	TGTGCCAGCAGGGAGGCGTACGAGGGGGAGCTGTTTTTT
TRBD1	once	TRBV18	TRBJ1-6	CASSPGQDPDSPLHF	TGTGCCAGCTCACCGGGACAGGACCCGGATTCACCCCTCCACTTT
TRBD1	-	TRBV18	TRBJ1-4	CASSPDRDNEEKLFF	TGTGCCAGCTCGCCCGACAGGGACAATGAGGAAAAACTGTTTTTT
-	few	TRBV7-2	TRBJ2-7	CASSLSYEQYF	TGTGCCAGCAGCTTATCATACGAGCAGTACTTC
-	-	TRBV28	TRBJ1-3	CASSSLSINSGNTIYF	TGTGCCAGCAGTTCCTTGAGTATTAACTCTGGAAACACCATATATTTT
-	-	TRBV7-3	TRBJ2-3	CASSSPAGTQYF	TGTGCCAGCAGCTCCCCGGCGGGGACGCAGTATTTT
TRBD1	-	TRBV5-8	TRBJ1-5	CASTVRQGSNQPQHF	TGTGCCAGCACCGTACGACAGGGGAGCAATCAGCCCCAGCATTTT
-	-	TRBV5-1	TRBJ1-1	CASSLRLGGTEAFF	TGCGCCAGCAGCTTGAGGCTGGGGGGGACTGAAGCTTTCTTT
TRBD1	-	TRBV12-3/TRBV12-4	TRBJ2-3	CASRTGPVAQYF	TGTGCCAGCAGGACAGGGCCTGTCGCGCAGTATTTT
-	-	TRBV29-1	TRBJ1-1	CSVAGAVGTEAFF	TGCAGCGTTGCAGGGGCTGTCGGAACTGAAGCTTTCTTT
-	few	TRBV4-2	TRBJ1-2	CASSHPTDSNYGYTF	TGTGCCAGCAGCCATCCGACTGACTCTAACTATGGCTACACCTTC
-	-	TRBV16	TRBJ1-5	CASSQFTDQPQHF	TGTGCCAGCAGCCAATTCACGGATCAGCCCCAGCATTTT
-	-	TRBV6-6	TRBJ2-7	CASSPLSTGVREQYF	TGTGCCAGCAGTCCCCTCAGCACAGGTGTCCGCGAGCAGTACTTC
TRBD2	-	TRBV5-1	TRBJ2-7	CASAALAESSYEQYF	TGCGCCAGCGCGGCCCTAGCGGAGAGCTCCTACGAGCAGTACTTC
-	once	TRBV28	TRBJ1-4	CASSLLGWGQGGEKLFF	TGTGCCAGCAGTTTATTAGGATGGGGGCAGGGTGGGGAAAAACTGTTTTTT
-	-	TRBV7-8	TRBJ1-1	CASSLSHGAEAFF	TGTGCCAGCAGCTTATCCCACGGGGCTGAAGCTTTCTTT
-	-	TRBV30	TRBJ2-5	CAWRAPNLKETQYF	TGTGCCTGGAGAGCCCCCAACCTTAAAGAGACCCAGTACTTC
-	few	TRBV5-1	TRBJ2-2	CASSLLATNTGELFF	TGCGCCAGCAGCTTGCTAGCGACGAACACCGGGGAGCTGTTTTTT
-	-	TRBV30	TRBJ1-5	CAWSVGGNNQPQHF	TGTGCCTGGAGTGTAGGCGGTAACAATCAGCCCCAGCATTTT
TRBD2	-	TRBV2	TRBJ2-5	CASRTGTSGGNSRETQYF	TGTGCCAGCAGGACCGGGACTAGCGGGGGCAATTCTCGGGAGACCCAGTACTTC
TRBD1	-	TRBV10-2	TRBJ1-5	CASSDQGENQPQHF	TGCGCCAGCAGTGACCAGGGGGAGAATCAGCCCCAGCATTTT
TRBD2	-	TRBV5-1	TRBJ2-1	CASSRDLTSGYNEQFF	TGCGCCAGCAGCCGAGATTTGACTAGCGGGTACAATGAGCAGTTCTTC
TRBD2	few	TRBV5-6	TRBJ2-1	CASRLAGGLYNEQFF	TGTGCCAGCAGGTTAGCGGGGGGCCTCTACAATGAGCAGTTCTTC
TRBD2	-	TRBV7-8	TRBJ2-1	CASSLRRGLRSGNEQFF	TGTGCCAGCAGCTTACGTAGGGGACTACGCTCTGGTAATGAGCAGTTCTTC
TRBD1	-	TRBV5-6	TRBJ1-1	CASSWGQVTNTEAFF	TGTGCCAGCAGCTGGGGACAGGTGACGAACACTGAAGCTTTCTTT
-	-	TRBV24-1	TRBJ2-2	CATRSGGQLTGELFF	TGTGCCACCCGTTCCGGGGGACAGCTTACCGGGGAGCTGTTTTTT
-	-	TRBV18	TRBJ1-1	CASSPGLTNTEAFF	TGTGCCAGCTCACCGGGACTTACGAACACTGAAGCTTTCTTT
-	-	TRBV11-2	TRBJ1-2	CASSLGRQGKGYGYTF	TGTGCCAGCAGCCTGGGGCGGCAGGGTAAGGGCTATGGCTACACCTTC
-	-	TRBV5-1	TRBJ2-6	CASSSGVGANVLTF	TGCGCCAGCAGCTCGGGGGTCGGGGCCAACGTCCTGACTTTC